The 21 T cell receptor beta chains listed next were all sequenced from one sample in a study of blood T cell repertoires in COVID-19. TCRdb keeps only in-frame clones here, not all; method: immunoSEQ multiplex PCR. The sample has about 480,000 clones, 89% seen once; the top ten hold roughly 0.92%. Sequenced material: peripheral blood. These receptors all come from a young man with COVID-19, enrolled during active disease.

The chain carries TRBV18 and TRBJ2-1, with 14 bases matching TRBD2. Looked up from germline, CDR1 is KGHSH and CDR2 is LQKENI. This CDR3 spans 15 amino acids. V was clipped by 4 bases and J by 8 bases; unmatched bases: 4. Here the CDR3 DNA reads TGTGCCAGCTCACTACCGGGACTAGCGGGAGATGAGCAGTTCTTC. This translates into CASSLPGLAGDEQFF.

The chain joins TRBV6-2 or TRBV6-3 to TRBJ2-2; D perhaps matches TRBD1 (5 bases). Germline V gene sequence: CDR1 MNHEY, CDR2 SVGEGT. Trimming removed 6 bases at V and 0 bases at J, with 14 bases between. This CDR3 has 16 amino acids. The DNA of the CDR3 is TGTGCCAGCAGCCGCTCGAAGGGGCCGAACACCGGGGAGCTGTTTTTT. It is translated as CASSRSKGPNTGELFF.

The chain couples TRBV19 to TRBJ1-4; 9 bases map to TRBD1. CDR3 length: 15 residues. Germline CDR1 is LNHDA and CDR2 is SQIVND (reference sequence). V lost 6 bases, J lost 3 bases, and 5 bases stayed unmatched. Written as DNA, the CDR3 is TGTGCCAGTAGCAACCGGGACAGGGCTAATGAAAAACTGTTTTTT. Protein product: CASSNRDRANEKLFF.

This chain joins TRBV3-1 (or the pseudogene TRBV3-2) and TRBJ1-6; weak D call: TRBD1 (6 bases). The CDR3 sequence is 13 residues long. Trimming cost V 3 bases and J 10 bases, with 10 bases left between them. The germline gives CDR1 LGHDT, CDR2 YNNKEL (reference sequence). The CDR3 nucleotides read TGTGCCAGCAGCCAGAGGGGGGGATCACCCCTCCACTTT. This codes for CASSQRGGSPLHF.

V usage is TRBV19 and J usage is TRBJ1-1; no reliable D call. V dropped 5 bases and J dropped 1 base, with 17 bases sitting between them. The CDR3 totals 16 residues. Germline assignment: CDR1 LNHDA and CDR2 SQIVND (reference sequence). The CDR3: CASSPRHARENTEAFF. In nucleotides, the CDR3 is TGTGCCAGTAGTCCGCGACACGCCCGGGAGAACACTGAAGCTTTCTTT.

The chain has TRBV23-1 and TRBJ2-3; tentative D call: TRBD1 (7 bases). TRBV23-1 is labeled an ORF, and its function is uncertain. The CDR3 has 18 amino acids. V lost 2 bases and J lost 4, with 22 bases in between. CDR3 in amino acids: CASSQTYWDSGGSDTQYF. DNA of the CDR3: TGCGCCAGCAGTCAAACTTATTGGGACAGTGGAGGGTCAGATACGCAGTATTTT.

The J gene is TRBJ1-2, the V gene TRBV6-5; the D is unclear. From germline, CDR1 is MNHEY and CDR2 SVGAGI. This CDR3 has 13 residues. The V end lost 0 bases, the J end lost 14 bases, and 16 bases lay between the germline ends. In nucleotides, the CDR3 is TGTGCCAGCAGTTACTCAGAGGAGGTGGCTACGACCTTC. Translating gives CASSYSEEVATTF.

J is TRBJ1-5 and V is TRBV6-5; no firm D call. The CDR3 is 11 amino acids. V lost 7 bases to trimming and J lost 6 bases, with 7 bases between them. Germline CDR1 and CDR2: MNHEY and SVGAGI. Here the CDR3 DNA reads TGTGCCAGCACGGGAGGTCAGCCCCAGCATTTT. This sequence encodes CASTGGQPQHF.

The chain links TRBV10-3 to TRBJ2-3, with 9 bases fitting TRBD2. Trimming took 0 bases from V and 3 from J; bases not matched to a gene: 1. This CDR3 is 15 amino acids long. Germline-derived CDR1 and CDR2 are ENHRY and SYGVKD. The CDR3 is CAISESTSGTDTQYF. CDR3 DNA: TGTGCCATCAGTGAGTCTACTAGCGGGACAGATACGCAGTATTTT.

The chain links TRBV27 to TRBJ2-7; D is uncertain. CDR1 MNHEY and CDR2 SMNVEV come from the germline V gene (reference sequence). The germline V and J ends were trimmed by 0 bases and 4 bases, with 13 bases remaining between them. The CDR3 spans 15 residues. For the CDR3, the DNA is TGTGCCAGCAGTTTATCTGTTTGGGCTGGGTACGAGCAGTACTTC. Translated, it gives CASSLSVWAGYEQYF.

V is TRBV3-1 (or the pseudogene TRBV3-2) and J is TRBJ2-3, with 8 bases identical to TRBD2. V was pared by 0 bases and J by 4 bases, with 9 bases of the junction left unmatched. The germline gives CDR1 LGHDT, CDR2 YNNKEL (reference sequence). The CDR3 consists of 17 residues. The CDR3 sequence is CASSQDNSGGDPDTQYF. In nucleotides, the CDR3 is TGTGCCAGCAGCCAAGATAATTCGGGGGGGGACCCAGATACGCAGTATTTT.

This chain connects TRBV5-1 to TRBJ1-3; tentative D call: TRBD1 (5 bases). Germline CDR1 and CDR2: SGHRS and YFSETQ. The CDR3 is made up of 14 amino acids. Trimming cost V 5 bases and J 2 bases, with 11 bases left between them. The CDR3: CASSVGAAGNTIYF. The CDR3 DNA is TGCGCCAGCAGTGTAGGGGCTGCTGGAAACACCATATATTTT.

This sequence joins TRBV5-8 and TRBJ2-3; D might be TRBD1 (5 bases). The V gene's germline CDR1 is SGHTS and CDR2 YDEGEE. This CDR3 contains 17 residues. The V and J ends lost 3 bases and 0 bases respectively, with 17 bases between them. CDR3 amino acids: CASSSGWTHSSTDTQYF. The CDR3 DNA sequence: TGTGCCAGCAGCTCGGGTTGGACACACTCTAGCACAGATACGCAGTATTTT.

The chain couples TRBV5-1 to TRBJ2-3, with 11 bases matching TRBD2. V dropped 4 bases and J dropped 0; count of bases not matched to a gene: 4. From germline, CDR1 is SGHRS and CDR2 YFSETQ. There are 16 residues in the CDR3. The CDR3 reads CASSPGLAVSTDTQYF. In nucleotides, the CDR3 is TGCGCCAGCAGCCCGGGACTAGCGGTGAGCACAGATACGCAGTATTTT. The full variable domain, completed using reference TRBV5-1 and TRBJ2-3, is KAGVTQTPRYLIKTRGQQVTLSCSPISGHRSVSWYQQTPGQGLQFLFEYFSETQRNKGNFPGRFSGRQFSNSRSEMNVSTLELGDSALYLCASSPGLAVSTDTQYFGPGTRLTVL.

The count of this clone is one. CDR3 amino acids: CASSRRQGANTEAFF. The CDR3 nucleotides are TGTGCCAGTAGCCGGCGACAGGGGGCGAACACTGAAGCTTTCTTT. This sequence joins TRBV19 and TRBJ1-1; the match to TRBD1 covers 10 bases. CDR3 length: 15 residues. J was trimmed by 1 base and V by 6 bases; bases with no gene match: 5. From germline, CDR1 is LNHDA and CDR2 SQIVND (reference sequence).

This clone appeared a few times. The V and J genes are TRBV24-1 and TRBJ1-1; maybe TRBD1 (5 bases). Germline CDR1 and CDR2: KGHDR and SFDVKD. V was trimmed by 2 bases and J by 1 base, leaving 7 bases between them. This CDR3 contains 14 residues. CDR3 in DNA: TGTGCCACCAGTGATTCTACAGGGAACACTGAAGCTTTCTTT. It translates to CATSDSTGNTEAFF.

The rearrangement links TRBV2 to TRBJ1-5, with D unclear. Trimming cost V 8 bases and J 7 bases, with 12 bases left between them. The germline gives CDR1 SNHLY, CDR2 FYNNEI. This CDR3 is 12 amino acids long. The CDR3 sequence: CASALFIQPQHF. The CDR3 DNA sequence: TGTGCCAGCGCGCTTTTCATACAGCCCCAGCATTTT.

V is TRBV9 and J is TRBJ1-5; the match to TRBD1 covers 8 bases. CDR1 is SGDLS, CDR2 YYNGEE, per germline. J gave up 6 bases and V 2 bases, and 4 bases lay outside the gene matches. The CDR3 loop spans 14 amino acids. The DNA for the CDR3 is TGTGCCAGCAGCGTCACAGGGGGAACTCAGCCCCAGCATTTT. This gives the protein CASSVTGGTQPQHF. The entire variable domain, with the rest obtained from reference TRBV9 and TRBJ1-5, is as follows: DSGVTQTPKHLITATGQRVTLRCSPRSGDLSVYWYQQSLDQGLQFLIQYYNGEERAKGNILERFSAQQFPDLHSELNLSSLELGDSALYFCASSVTGGTQPQHFGDGTRLSIL.

V gene TRBV28 combines with J gene TRBJ2-7; 11 nucleotides align to TRBD2. V dropped 6 bases and J dropped 4; count of bases not matched to a gene: 5. CDR1 is MDHEN, CDR2 SYDVKM, per germline. The CDR3 covers 14 residues. Here the CDR3 DNA reads TGTGCCAGCAGCACTAGCGGGAGAGGTTACGAGCAGTACTTC. It encodes CASSTSGRGYEQYF.

The chain carries TRBV6-6 and TRBJ2-2; no firm D call. V lost 5 bases, J lost 6 bases, and 7 bases lay in between. The CDR3 contains 12 residues. Germline CDR1 MNHNY, CDR2 SVGAGI (reference sequence). CDR3 loop: CASSRYPGELFF. The CDR3 DNA reads as TGTGCCAGCAGTCGCTACCCCGGGGAGCTGTTTTTT.

The chain recombines TRBV27 with TRBJ1-2; the match to TRBD1 covers 7 bases. The CDR3 runs to 14 residues. Germline V gene data show CDR1 as MNHEY and CDR2 as SMNVEV (reference sequence). With 4 bases clipped from V and 3 bases from J, the junction kept 5 bases outside the gene matches. CDR3 sequence reads: CASSWDSRYYGYTF. In DNA form, the CDR3 reads TGTGCCAGCAGTTGGGACAGCCGATACTATGGCTACACCTTC.